The clone carrying this TCR beta chain has more than one count but fewer than ten. The target antigen is unknown. These data originate in a study of identical twins. Study-level results: In drawing conclusions, the study used cross-sectional statistical analysis and did not follow the same donors.

V was pared by 1 base and J by 6 bases, with 6 bases of the junction left unmatched. Germline CDR1 and CDR2: SGHDN and FVKESK. CDR3 length: 15 residues. TCRdb re-called the 5' RACE reads with MiXCR, one entry per CDR3 protein. Of some 1,700,000 distinct CDR3 sequences in the sample, about 32% were seen once. This TCR came from a newborn girl in good health. The chain couples TRBV14 to TRBJ1-2; 9 bases are a match to TRBD1. Sequenced material: cord blood. The CDR3 protein is CASSQVWTGADGYTF. CDR3 in DNA: TGTGCCAGCAGCCAAGTATGGACAGGGGCCGATGGCTACACCTTC.